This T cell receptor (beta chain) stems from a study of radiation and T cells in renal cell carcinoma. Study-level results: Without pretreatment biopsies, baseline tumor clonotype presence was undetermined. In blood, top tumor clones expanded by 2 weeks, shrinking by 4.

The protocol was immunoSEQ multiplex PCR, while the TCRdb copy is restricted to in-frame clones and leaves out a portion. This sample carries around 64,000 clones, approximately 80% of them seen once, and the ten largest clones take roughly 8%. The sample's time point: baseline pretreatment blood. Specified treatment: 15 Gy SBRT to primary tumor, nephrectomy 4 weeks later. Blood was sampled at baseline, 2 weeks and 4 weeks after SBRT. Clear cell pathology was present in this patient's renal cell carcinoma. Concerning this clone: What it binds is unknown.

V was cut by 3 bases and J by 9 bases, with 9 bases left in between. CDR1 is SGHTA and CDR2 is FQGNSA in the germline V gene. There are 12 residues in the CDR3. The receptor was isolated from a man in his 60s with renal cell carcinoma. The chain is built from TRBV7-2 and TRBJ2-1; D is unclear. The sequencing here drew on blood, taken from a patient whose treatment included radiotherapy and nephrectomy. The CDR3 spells CASSFVGSEQFF. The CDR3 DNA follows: TGTGCCAGCAGCTTTGTTGGGTCTGAGCAGTTCTTC.